The clone carrying this TCR beta chain was detected a few times. The antigen is unknown. This specimen belongs to a study of cytomegalovirus exposure and HLA in healthy donors. The study's findings and limits: In a later analysis, an Asian-associated ancestry cluster reportedly showed fewer N-insertions than the approximately 620-donor mean. The study listed 150 to 200 cytomegalovirus-associated TCR beta chains. Accurate predictions that matched the HLA-A and HLA-B alleles of most subjects were reportedly made from TCR beta sequences. In terms of immune exposure information, only CMV serostatus was available.

Germline V lookup: CDR1 SGDLS, CDR2 YYNGEE. The CDR3 is 16 residues long. Between the trimmed V and J ends, which lost 0 bases and 1 base, there was a span of 13 bases. 13 Jbeta primers and 60 Vbeta primers were used for the PCR. The method was immunoSEQ multiplex PCR; TCRdb's version includes in-frame clones alone and lacks a portion of them. The table includes 120,000 or so clones, 82% detected once. This chain connects TRBV9 to TRBJ2-5; D might be TRBD1 (5 bases). This sequence was found in a male donor in good health and CMV-seropositive. Sequenced sample: PBMCs. CDR3 in amino acids: CASSVGGHQIQETQYF. In DNA, the CDR3 is TGTGCCAGCAGCGTAGGTGGACACCAAATCCAAGAGACCCAGTACTTC. Full variable domain (missing parts from reference TRBV9 and TRBJ2-5): DSGVTQTPKHLITATGQRVTLRCSPRSGDLSVYWYQQSLDQGLQFLIQYYNGEERAKGNILERFSAQQFPDLHSELNLSSLELGDSALYFCASSVGGHQIQETQYFGPGTRLLVL.